One and the same sample provided the 28 T cell receptor beta chains below, sequenced in a study of CD4 and CD8 cells across lung adenocarcinoma regions (dated by TCRdb to between 2018 and 2020). Receptor libraries were prepared by PCR. Sequencing was performed on a HiSeq X Ten. TCRdb reanalyzed the raw reads on its own, using fastp at Q25 for trimming and MiXCR for clone calling, and kept in-frame beta chains. When rows share a CDR3 protein, they turn into one entry using the most common DNA and genes. In this sample the table shows approximately 25,000 distinct CDR3 sequences, roughly 50% of which occur a single time. The ten largest clones take up 45% to 60% of the sample. The sequencing sample was made of CD8+ T cells from the center of a lung tumor. What the cell subset or site label conveys for this sample: tumor center region. All receptors derive from a male donor with lung adenocarcinoma. The CD4 and CD8 labels of this study may be unreliable.

V is TRBV18 and J is TRBJ2-1; TRBD2 matches 11 bases. With 5 bases clipped from V and 0 bases from J, the junction kept 0 bases outside the gene matches. The CDR3 sequence is 15 residues long. Germline V gene sequence: CDR1 KGHSH, CDR2 LQKENI. CDR3 region: CASSTSGSSYNEQFF. Here the CDR3 DNA reads TGTGCCAGCTCAACTAGCGGGAGCTCCTACAATGAGCAGTTCTTC.

The CDR3 here is CASSFRGAGVQFF. The CDR3 DNA reads TGTGCCAGCAGCTTCCGGGGGGCTGGGGTGCAGTTCTTC. The chain couples TRBV7-2 to TRBJ2-4; a weak D match, TRBD2 (7 bases). The J call is uncertain, as TRBJ2-1 better fits the DNA end. Germline assignment: CDR1 SGHTA and CDR2 FQGNSA. The CDR3 extends over 13 amino acids.

The chain has TRBV28 and TRBJ1-4, with 7 bases that match TRBD1. This CDR3 contains 15 residues. Trimming cost V 5 bases and J 8 bases; bases outside gene matches: 11. Germline V CDR1 and CDR2: MDHEN, SYDVKM. In nucleotides, the CDR3 is TGTGCCAGCAGTCCCCAGGCAGGGGGAAGAGAAAAACTGTTTTTT. This translates into CASSPQAGGREKLFF.

A word on this clonotype: With a much larger clone just one base away, this may be a read error. The chain uses TRBV7-2 and TRBJ2-1; tentative D call: TRBD2 (5 bases). With the DNA end fitting TRBJ2-7 better, the J assignment may be wrong. The CDR3 loop spans 13 amino acids. Germline CDR1 and CDR2: SGHTA and FQGNSA. Here the CDR3 reads CASSLGRGNEQYF. CDR3 nucleotides: TGTGCCAGCAGCTTAGGCCGAGGGAATGAGCAGTACTTC.

As regards this clonotype: A junction boundary mismatches the germline segment, possibly from a read error. The chain links TRBV10-2 to TRBJ2-4, with TRBD1 matching over 7 bases. The CDR3 consists of 13 residues. Germline V gene lookup returns CDR1 WSHSY and CDR2 SAAADI. CDR3 in amino acids: CARGQYAKNMQYF. As DNA, the CDR3 is TGCGCCAGGGGACAGTATGCCAAAAACATGCAGTACTTT.

The rearrangement links TRBV27 to TRBJ2-2, with 7 bases fitting TRBD2. J was trimmed by 13 bases and V by 1 base; bases with no gene match: 9. CDR3 size: 14 residues. The germline CDR1 and CDR2 sequences are MNHEY and SMNVEV (reference sequence). The CDR3 nucleotides are TGTGCCAGCAGTTTATGGACTAGGGCCGATGCGCTGTTTTTT. It codes for CASSLWTRADALFF.

The chain joins TRBV6-1 to TRBJ2-2, with 12 bases lining up with TRBD1. The V segment lost 6 bases and the J segment 16 bases; nucleotides outside the gene matches: 21. CDR1 MNHNS and CDR2 SASEGT come from the germline V gene. The length of the CDR3 is 17 residues. The CDR3 loop is CASSPGTGGVLGGTQFF. CDR3 in DNA: TGTGCCAGCAGCCCCGGGACAGGGGGCGTTCTGGGCGGGACGCAGTTTTTT.

The chain links TRBV3-1 to TRBJ1-1, with 8 bases identical to TRBD1. This CDR3 has 15 residues. The V gene's germline CDR1 is LGHDT and CDR2 YNNKEL (reference sequence). Trimming took 0 bases from V and 9 from J; bases not matched to a gene: 9. The CDR3 DNA reads TGTGCCAGCAGCCAAGAGCCAGGGGGCATCGGTAAAGCTTTCTTT. It translates to CASSQEPGGIGKAFF. The full variable domain, with the rest looked up from reference TRBV3-1 and TRBJ1-1, is DTAVSQTPKYLVTQMGNDKSIKCEQNLGHDTMYWYKQDSKKFLKIMFSYNNKELIINETVPNRFSPKSPDKAHLNLHINSLELGDSAVYFCASSQEPGGIGKAFFGQGTRLTVV.

The rearrangement uses TRBV6-5 and TRBJ2-2; D might be TRBD2 (5 bases). The CDR3 has 14 amino acids. Germline V gives CDR1 MNHEY, CDR2 SVGAGI. The germline V and J ends were trimmed by 2 bases and 16 bases, with 20 bases remaining between them. CDR3 coding DNA: TGTGCCAGCAGTTACGTCGGGAACACCGGTGCGCAGTTTTTT. Amino acids: CASSYVGNTGAQFF.

This clonotype was seen a few times. CDR3 in amino acids: CASSPFRSSTDTQYF. CDR3 in DNA: TGTGCCAGCAGCCCCTTCAGATCTAGCACAGATACGCAGTATTTT. This chain uses TRBV3-1 with TRBJ2-3, with D unclear. The V and J ends lost 4 bases and 0 bases respectively, with 11 bases between them. Germline V gene sequence: CDR1 LGHDT, CDR2 YNNKEL (reference sequence). CDR3 length: 15 amino acids.

This chain links TRBV7-6 with TRBJ2-5; D is undetermined. The ends were cut back, 5 bases at V and 1 base at J, with 20 bases in the middle. From germline, CDR1 is SGHVS and CDR2 FNYEAQ. This CDR3 spans 17 amino acids. The CDR3 DNA reads as TGTGCCAGCAGCCCCGCGGTCGGCCGACGTGCCCAAGAGACCCAGTACTTC. As protein: CASSPAVGRRAQETQYF.

V is TRBV7-6 and J is TRBJ2-5; D is undetermined. Trimming took 0 bases from V and 5 from J, leaving 4 bases between them. Germline CDR1 and CDR2: SGHVS and FNYEAQ. The CDR3 consists of 12 residues. CDR3 DNA sequence: TGTGCCAGCAGCTTAGCCATGGAGACCCAGTACTTC. It yields the protein CASSLAMETQYF.

The table lists this clonotype with many counts. The genes are TRBV6-2 or TRBV6-3 and TRBJ2-3; TRBD2 matches at 12 bases. Germline CDR1 MNHEY, CDR2 SVGEGT. V dropped 2 bases and J dropped 2; count of bases not matched to a gene: 2. The length of the CDR3 is 16 residues. The CDR3 bases are TGTGCCAGCAGTTACCTAGCGGGGGGGGTCACAGATACGCAGTATTTT. This encodes CASSYLAGGVTDTQYF.

This clonotype was picked up one time. The chain joins TRBV6-1 to TRBJ2-3; 10 bases are a match to TRBD2. The germline V gene encodes CDR1 MNHNS and CDR2 SASEGT. The CDR3 loop spans 14 amino acids. CDR3 sequence (DNA): TGTGCGGGCAGCGGGGGGGGAGAGGGAGATACGCAGTATTTT. Its protein product is CAGSGGGEGDTQYF.

This clonotype has at least ten counts. J is TRBJ1-1 and V is TRBV6-5; D remains unclear. The germline V gene encodes CDR1 MNHEY and CDR2 SVGAGI. The CDR3 consists of 13 residues. Trimming shortened V by 4 bases and J by 1 base, and 7 bases separated the two germline ends. The CDR3 DNA follows: TGTGCCAGCAGTTTAAGACGGAACACTGAAGCTTTCTTT. Amino acids: CASSLRRNTEAFF.

This sequence joins TRBV7-8 and TRBJ2-3, with D maybe TRBD2 (7 bases). The length of the CDR3 is 14 residues. Germline CDR1 and CDR2: SGHVS and FQNEAQ. Trimming left V 4 bases short and J 5 bases short, with 13 bases between. The CDR3 loop is CASSSRGGGDTQYF. The CDR3 DNA reads TGTGCCAGCAGCTCTAGGGGAGGGGGAGATACGCAGTATTTT.

This clonotype was recorded at least ten times. The rearrangement links TRBV6-5 to TRBJ1-1; a possible D gene is TRBD1 (5 bases). The germline V gene encodes CDR1 MNHEY and CDR2 SVGAGI. This CDR3 is 12 amino acids long. V gave up 2 bases and J gave up 6 bases, with 7 bases separating them. The CDR3 DNA reads TGTGCCAGCAGTTACCGGGGGGCTGAAGCTTTCTTT. Protein: CASSYRGAEAFF.

This chain uses TRBV27 with TRBJ2-2; D remains unclear. Germline V CDR1 and CDR2: MNHEY, SMNVEV (reference sequence). The CDR3 is 14 residues long. As DNA, the CDR3 is TGTGCGGGCAGCCCGGCACTGAGCACCGGTACGCAGTTTTTT. Its translation: CAGSPALSTGTQFF.

V usage is TRBV6-1 and J usage is TRBJ2-5; perhaps TRBD2 as D (8 bases). CDR1 and CDR2 (germline): MNHNS, SASEGT. This CDR3 comprises 17 residues. V lost 4 bases to trimming and J lost 1 base, with 19 bases between them. CDR3 protein: CASSAGLGGRGQETQYF. In DNA, the CDR3 is TGTGCCAGCAGTGCGGGACTAGGGGGCCGTGGCCAAGAGACCCAGTACTTC.

V is TRBV27 and J is TRBJ2-4, with D perhaps matching TRBD2 (7 bases). Germline CDR1 reads MNHEY; CDR2 reads SMNVEV (reference sequence). This CDR3 region has 16 residues. Trimming took 8 bases from V and 13 from J, leaving 30 bases between them. This CDR3 reads CASGGRGGCAQEIQYF. CDR3 DNA: TGTGCCAGCGGGGGGCGCGGGGGCTGTGCCCAAGAGATCCAGTACTTC.

This chain uses TRBV12-3 or TRBV12-4 with TRBJ2-6; D is unclear. The CDR3 loop spans 15 amino acids. The germline V and J ends were trimmed by 4 bases and 1 base, with 8 bases remaining between them. The CDR3 DNA sequence: TGTGCCAGCAGTTGGGGAATGTCTGGGGCCAACGTCCTGACTTTC. Translating gives CASSWGMSGANVLTF.

As for this clonotype: Because the CDR3's place on the DNA is in doubt, the DNA is left out and the CDR3 is given as listed by TCRdb. The V call is TRBV12-3 or TRBV12-4, the J call TRBJ2-3; whether TRBD1, the table's D call, matches the DNA was not checked. A total of 15 residues make up the CDR3, ends included. The CDR3 sequence: CASSWGLGAKDTQYF.

This clonotype was detected many times. V usage is TRBV7-2 and J usage is TRBJ1-2; D is undetermined. V was trimmed by 3 bases and J by 7 bases, leaving 15 bases between them. Germline values: CDR1 SGHTA, CDR2 FQGNSA. CDR3 length equals 14 residues. CDR3 sequence (DNA): TGTGCCAGCAGCTTGGATTTGGGGATTTCTGGCTACACCTTC. This gives the protein CASSLDLGISGYTF.

CDR3 in amino acids: CASRPGSTYNEQFF. The CDR3 DNA sequence: TGTGCCAGCCGACCGGGAAGCACCTACAATGAGCAGTTCTTC. The chain combines TRBV27 with TRBJ2-1, with D tentatively TRBD2 (5 bases). The germline gives CDR1 MNHEY, CDR2 SMNVEV (reference sequence). The CDR3 is made up of 14 amino acids. V lost 8 bases and J lost 2, with 13 bases in between.

This clonotype was seen a handful of times. The chain employs TRBV4-1 and TRBJ2-1; D is perhaps TRBD2 (6 bases). This CDR3 is 15 amino acids long. The V and J ends lost 1 base and 5 bases respectively, with 12 bases between them. CDR1 and CDR2 (germline): MGHRA, YSYEKL. CDR3 sequence reads: CASSQGGLRDNEQFF. CDR3 bases: TGCGCCAGCAGCCAAGGAGGACTAAGGGACAATGAGCAGTTCTTC.

This clonotype was seen repeatedly, ten times or more. This chain joins TRBV6-5 and TRBJ2-5, with 9 bases aligning to TRBD1. CDR1 and CDR2 from the germline V gene are MNHEY and SVGAGI. The CDR3 consists of 14 residues. Losses at the gene ends were 7 bases for V and 5 bases for J; bases not matched to a gene: 8. The CDR3 DNA reads as TGTGCCAGCATTTCACAGGGGGCTGGTGAGACCCAGTACTTC. Residues: CASISQGAGETQYF.

With regard to this clonotype: At one boundary the junction diverges from the germline segment, which might be a read error. The V and J genes are TRBV6-1 and TRBJ2-6; weak D call: TRBD1 (8 bases). The CDR3 has 18 amino acids. Germline lookup yields CDR1 MNHNS and CDR2 SASEGT. This chain's CDR3 is CASGGGQGARPGANALTF. In nucleotides, the CDR3 is TGTGCCAGCGGGGGGGGGCAGGGGGCACGTCCTGGGGCCAACGCCCTGACTTTC.

The chain couples TRBV10-2 to TRBJ2-4, with D possibly TRBD2 on 6 matching bases. The germline CDR1 and CDR2 sequences are WSHSY and SAAADI. The CDR3 loop spans 14 amino acids. The CDR3 coding sequence is TGCGGCGGCACGGGGCGGGGAGCCAAAAATATGCAGTACTTC. Its protein product is CGGTGRGAKNMQYF.